The clone carrying this T cell receptor (beta chain) has just one count. The J segment lost 3 bases and the V segment lost 4 bases, leaving 3 bases of the junction unmatched. CDR1 KGHSH and CDR2 LQKENI come from the germline V gene. There are 14 residues in the CDR3. Authors' methods: It was from reference gene primer amplification that nucleated cell counts were estimated. Profiled with immunoSEQ multiplex PCR; TCRdb holds only in-frame clones, not every one. From that table come the V and J calls and clone size; the DNA was used to work out D and trimming. The sample consists of about 180,000 clones, roughly 88% of them appearing once. These data come from a study of blood T cell repertoires in COVID-19.

This TCR was recovered from a human donor with active or convalescent COVID-19. The donor label of this sample is uncertain. Sequencing was done on a sample of peripheral blood. V is TRBV18 and J is TRBJ1-2; 9 nucleotides agree with TRBD1. The CDR3 protein is CASSLRQGDYGYTF. Written as DNA, the CDR3 is TGTGCCAGCTCACTAAGACAGGGGGACTATGGCTACACCTTC.